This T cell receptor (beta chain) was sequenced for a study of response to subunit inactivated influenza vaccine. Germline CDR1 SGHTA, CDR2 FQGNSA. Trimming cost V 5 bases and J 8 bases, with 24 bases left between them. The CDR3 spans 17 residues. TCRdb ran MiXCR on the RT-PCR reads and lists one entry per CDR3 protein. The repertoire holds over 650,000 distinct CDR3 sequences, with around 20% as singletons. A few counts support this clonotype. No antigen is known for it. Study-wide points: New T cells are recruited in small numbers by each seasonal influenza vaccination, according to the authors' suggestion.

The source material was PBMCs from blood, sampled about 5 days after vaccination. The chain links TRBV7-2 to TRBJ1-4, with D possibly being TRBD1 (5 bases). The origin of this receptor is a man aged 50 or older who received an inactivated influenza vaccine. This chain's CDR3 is CASSPPGRGGWGEKLFF. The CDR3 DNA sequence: TGTGCCAGCAGCCCCCCGGGACGTGGGGGTTGGGGCGAAAAACTGTTTTTT.